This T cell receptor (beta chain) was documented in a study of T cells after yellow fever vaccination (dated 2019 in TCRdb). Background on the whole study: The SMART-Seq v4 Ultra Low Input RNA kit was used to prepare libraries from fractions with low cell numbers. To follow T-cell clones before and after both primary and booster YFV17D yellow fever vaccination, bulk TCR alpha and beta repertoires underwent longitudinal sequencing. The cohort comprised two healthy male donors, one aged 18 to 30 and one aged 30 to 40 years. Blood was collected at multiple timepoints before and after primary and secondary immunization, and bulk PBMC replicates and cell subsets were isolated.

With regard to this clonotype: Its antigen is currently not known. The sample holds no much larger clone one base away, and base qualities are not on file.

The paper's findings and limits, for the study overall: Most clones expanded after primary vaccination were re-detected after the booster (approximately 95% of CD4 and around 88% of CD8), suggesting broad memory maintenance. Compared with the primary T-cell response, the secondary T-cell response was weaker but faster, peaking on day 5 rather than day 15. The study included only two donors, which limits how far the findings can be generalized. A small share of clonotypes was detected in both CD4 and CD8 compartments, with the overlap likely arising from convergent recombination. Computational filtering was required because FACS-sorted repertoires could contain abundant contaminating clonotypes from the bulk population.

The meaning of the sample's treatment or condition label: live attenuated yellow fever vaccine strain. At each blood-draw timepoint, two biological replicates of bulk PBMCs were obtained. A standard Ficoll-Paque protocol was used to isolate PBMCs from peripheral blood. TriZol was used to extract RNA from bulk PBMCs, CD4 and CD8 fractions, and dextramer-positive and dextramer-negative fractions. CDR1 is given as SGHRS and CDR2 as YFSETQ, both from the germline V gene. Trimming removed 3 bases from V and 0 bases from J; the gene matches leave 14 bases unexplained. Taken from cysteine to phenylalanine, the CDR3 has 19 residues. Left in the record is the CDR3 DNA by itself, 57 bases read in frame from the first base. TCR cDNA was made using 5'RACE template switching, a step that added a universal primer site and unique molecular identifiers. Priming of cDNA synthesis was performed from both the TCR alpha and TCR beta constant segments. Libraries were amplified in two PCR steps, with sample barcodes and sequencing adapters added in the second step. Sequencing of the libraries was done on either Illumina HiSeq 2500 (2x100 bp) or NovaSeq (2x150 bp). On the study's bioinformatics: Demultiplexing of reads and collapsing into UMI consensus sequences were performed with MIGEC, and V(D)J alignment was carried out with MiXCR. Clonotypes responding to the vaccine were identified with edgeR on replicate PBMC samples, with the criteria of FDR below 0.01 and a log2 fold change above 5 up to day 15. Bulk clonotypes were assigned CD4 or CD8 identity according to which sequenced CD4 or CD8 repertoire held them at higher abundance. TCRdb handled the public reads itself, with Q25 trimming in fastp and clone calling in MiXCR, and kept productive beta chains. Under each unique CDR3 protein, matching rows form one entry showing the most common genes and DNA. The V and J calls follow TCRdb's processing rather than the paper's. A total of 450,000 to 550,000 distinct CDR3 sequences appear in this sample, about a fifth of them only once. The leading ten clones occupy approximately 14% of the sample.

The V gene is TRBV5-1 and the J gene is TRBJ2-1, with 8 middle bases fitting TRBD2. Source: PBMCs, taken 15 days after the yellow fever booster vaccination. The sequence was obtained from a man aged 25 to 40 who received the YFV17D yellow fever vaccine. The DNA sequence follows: TGCGCCAGCAGCTCCCGGGTTAGCGGGATTATGAGCTCCTACAATGAGCAGTTCTTC. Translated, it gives CASSSRVSGIMSSYNEQFF. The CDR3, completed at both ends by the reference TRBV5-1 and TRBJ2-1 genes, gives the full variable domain KAGVTQTPRYLIKTRGQQVTLSCSPISGHRSVSWYQQTPGQGLQFLFEYFSETQRNKGNFPGRFSGRQFSNSRSEMNVSTLELGDSALYLCASSSRVSGIMSSYNEQFFGPGTRLTVL.